Listed below are T cell receptor beta chains from one sample, sequenced in a study of cytomegalovirus exposure and HLA in healthy donors. Assay used: immunoSEQ multiplex PCR; TCRdb lists only in-frame clones, some missing. The data show around 150,000 clones, approximately 80% seen once. Material for sequencing was PBMCs. Receptors originate from a man aged 40-50 years in good health and CMV-seronegative. CDR3s include the opening cysteine and the closing phenylalanine or tryptophan. The D gene is left open where the match is weak. Clone size is not always given. Where it is, it says once, few, many or a class for expanded clones.

CDR3 length	V gene	J gene	D gene	clone size	CDR3 DNA	CDR3 protein
15	TRBV4-1	TRBJ2-2	TRBD1	NA	TGCGCCAGCAGCCGAAAAGACAGGGAAACCGGGGAGCTGTTTTTT	CASSRKDRETGELFF
18	TRBV10-3	TRBJ2-2	NA	NA	TGTGCCATCAGTGGGGCGACAGGAGTTGGAAGGAAGTACGGGGAGCTGTTTTTT	CAISGATGVGRKYGELFF
15	TRBV7-8	TRBJ2-1	NA	few	TGTGCCAGCAGCGCCGTGCTGGGGCACAACAATGAGCAGTTCTTC	CASSAVLGHNNEQFF
12	TRBV19	TRBJ1-5	NA	once	TGTGCCAGTAGCAGGGGACGCCAGCCCCAGCATTTT	CASSRGRQPQHF
16	TRBV6-5	TRBJ2-3	TRBD2	NA	TGTGCCAGCAGTTTCTACGGGGGGGCGAGCACAGATACGCAGTATTTT	CASSFYGGASTDTQYF
13	TRBV5-1	TRBJ2-7	NA	NA	TGCGCCAGCAGCTTGGAGGACATCCACGAGCAGTACTTC	CASSLEDIHEQYF
14	TRBV7-2	TRBJ2-7	NA	NA	TGTGCCAGCAGCTTAGCGATGGTAGCCTACGAGCAGTACTTC	CASSLAMVAYEQYF
14	TRBV7-9	TRBJ2-7	TRBD2	NA	TGTGCCAGCAGCGAACTAGCGGGAGCCTACGAGCAGTACTTC	CASSELAGAYEQYF
11	TRBV6-5	TRBJ2-7	NA	NA	TGTGCCAGCTTACAGGGAAACGAGCAGTACTTC	CASLQGNEQYF
16	TRBV28	TRBJ2-1	NA	NA	TGTGCCAGCAGTGTGCTAAGTGGGAGCTCCTACAATGAGCAGTTCTTC	CASSVLSGSSYNEQFF
16	TRBV19	TRBJ2-1	TRBD1	NA	TGTGCCAGTAGTCTCCGCACAGGGGCCCTAGGAAATGAGCAGTTCTTC	CASSLRTGALGNEQFF